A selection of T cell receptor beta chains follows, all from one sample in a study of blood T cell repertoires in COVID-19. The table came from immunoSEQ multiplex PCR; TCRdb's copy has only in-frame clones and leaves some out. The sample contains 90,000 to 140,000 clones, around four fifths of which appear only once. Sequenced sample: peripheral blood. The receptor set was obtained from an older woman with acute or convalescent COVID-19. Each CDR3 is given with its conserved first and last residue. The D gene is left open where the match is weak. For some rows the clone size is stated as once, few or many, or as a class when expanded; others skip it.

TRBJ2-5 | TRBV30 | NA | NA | CAWSVRGGETQYF | TGTGCCTGGAGTGTGCGGGGTGGGGAGACCCAGTACTTC
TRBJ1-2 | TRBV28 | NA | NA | CASSLQGTGYTF | TGTGCCAGCAGTTTACAGGGGACTGGCTACACCTTC
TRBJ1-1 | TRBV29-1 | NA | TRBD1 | CSMTGPNTEAFF | TGCAGCATGACAGGGCCGAACACTGAAGCTTTCTTT
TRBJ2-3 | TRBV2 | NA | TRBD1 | CAGDRDTDTQYF | TGTGCCGGCGACAGGGACACAGATACGCAGTATTTT
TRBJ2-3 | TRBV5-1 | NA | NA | CASSFTPTSTDTQYF | TGCGCCAGCAGCTTTACCCCGACTAGCACAGATACGCAGTATTTT
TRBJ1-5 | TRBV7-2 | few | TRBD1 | CASSLDRGNQPQHF | TGTGCCAGCAGCCTCGACAGGGGCAATCAGCCCCAGCATTTT
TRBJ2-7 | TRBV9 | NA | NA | CASSVDGLVYEQYF | TGTGCCAGCAGCGTAGACGGGTTAGTATACGAGCAGTACTTC
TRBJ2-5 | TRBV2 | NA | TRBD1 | CASNYQGDQETQYF | TGTGCCAGCAATTACCAGGGGGACCAAGAGACCCAGTACTTC
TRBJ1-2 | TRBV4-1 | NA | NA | CASNQDGTRGAYGYTF | TGCGCCAGCAACCAAGATGGCACCCGGGGGGCCTATGGCTACACCTTC
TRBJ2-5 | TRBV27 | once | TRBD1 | CASSWGQGWGETQYF | TGTGCCAGCAGTTGGGGACAGGGCTGGGGAGAGACCCAGTACTTC
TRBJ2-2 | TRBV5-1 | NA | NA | CASSETAMGTGELFF | TGCGCCAGCAGCGAGACTGCGATGGGCACCGGGGAGCTGTTTTTT
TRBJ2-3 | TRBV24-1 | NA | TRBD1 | CATSDGTASDTQYF | TGTGCCACCAGTGATGGGACAGCTTCAGATACGCAGTATTTT
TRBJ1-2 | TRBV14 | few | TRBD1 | CASSLWTGAINYGYTF | TGTGCCAGCAGCCTGTGGACAGGGGCCATTAACTATGGCTACACCTTC
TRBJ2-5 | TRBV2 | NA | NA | CASSRTSGETQYF | TGTGCCAGCAGTCGGACCTCGGGGGAGACCCAGTACTTC
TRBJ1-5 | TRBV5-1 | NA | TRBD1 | CASSLDRGNQPQHF | TGCGCCAGCAGCTTGGACAGGGGTAATCAGCCCCAGCATTTT
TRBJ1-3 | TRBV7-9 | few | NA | CASSSWGHLGNTIYF | TGTGCCAGCAGCTCGTGGGGACACCTTGGAAACACCATATATTTT
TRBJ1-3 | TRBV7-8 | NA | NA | CASIPGGTGNTIYF | TGTGCCAGCATCCCCGGAGGGACTGGAAACACCATATATTTT
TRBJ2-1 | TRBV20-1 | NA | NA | CSASRQASGNEQFF | TGCAGTGCTAGTCGGCAGGCCTCTGGGAATGAGCAGTTCTTC
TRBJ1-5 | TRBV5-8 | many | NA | CASSSAGGLFQPQHF | TGTGCCAGCAGCTCGGCGGGAGGGCTCTTTCAGCCCCAGCATTTT
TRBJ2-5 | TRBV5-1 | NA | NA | CASSSDPGVAETQYF | TGCGCCAGCAGCTCCGACCCCGGGGTTGCGGAGACCCAGTACTTC
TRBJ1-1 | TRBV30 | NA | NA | CAWSVTGMRTEAFF | TGTGCCTGGAGTGTAACGGGGATGAGGACTGAAGCTTTCTTT
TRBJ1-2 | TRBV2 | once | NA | CASRENYGYTF | TGTGCCAGCAGAGAGAACTATGGCTACACCTTC
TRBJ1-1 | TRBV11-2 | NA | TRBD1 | CASSFRGQAEAFF | TGTGCCAGCAGCTTCAGGGGGCAGGCTGAAGCTTTCTTT
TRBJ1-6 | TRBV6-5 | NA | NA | CASSLTTGYNSPLHF | TGTGCCAGCAGTCTTACGACAGGCTATAATTCACCCCTCCACTTT
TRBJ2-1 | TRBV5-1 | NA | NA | CASSLAGVISYNEQFF | TGCGCCAGCAGCTTGGCCGGGGTGATCTCCTACAATGAGCAGTTCTTC
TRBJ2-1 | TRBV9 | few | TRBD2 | CASSLTRSGGGGRQFF | TGTGCCAGCAGCCTCACACGGAGCGGGGGTGGCGGGAGGCAGTTCTTC
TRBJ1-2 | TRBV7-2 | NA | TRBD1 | CASSLQGEGGYTF | TGTGCCAGCAGCTTACAGGGGGAAGGAGGCTACACCTTC
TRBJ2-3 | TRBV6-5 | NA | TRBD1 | CASSSRTGGRDTQYF | TGTGCCAGCAGTTCCCGGACAGGGGGCAGAGATACGCAGTATTTT
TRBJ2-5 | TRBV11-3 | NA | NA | CASSLQAHETQYF | TGTGCCAGCAGCTTACAAGCGCATGAGACCCAGTACTTC
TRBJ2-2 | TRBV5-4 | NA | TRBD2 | CASSLGASGGAGELFF | TGTGCCAGCAGCTTGGGGGCTAGCGGGGGTGCCGGGGAGCTGTTTTTT
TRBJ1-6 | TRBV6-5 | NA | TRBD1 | CASSRSGTGDSPLHF | TGTGCCAGCAGTCGGTCCGGGACAGGGGATTCACCCCTCCACTTT
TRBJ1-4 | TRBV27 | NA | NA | CASRLRQGITNEKLFF | TGTGCCAGCAGGTTACGTCAGGGTATAACTAATGAAAAACTGTTTTTT
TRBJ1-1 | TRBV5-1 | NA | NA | CASSRGQSLTEAFF | TGCGCCAGCAGCAGAGGACAGTCCCTTACTGAAGCTTTCTTT
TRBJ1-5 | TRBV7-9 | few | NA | CASSLTPFGTGNEPQHF | TGTGCCAGCAGCCTGACCCCCTTTGGAACAGGCAATGAGCCCCAGCATTTT
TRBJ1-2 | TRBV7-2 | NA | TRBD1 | CASRDNRGGDGYTF | TGTGCCAGCAGGGATAACAGGGGTGGTGATGGCTACACCTTC
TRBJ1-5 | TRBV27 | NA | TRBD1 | CANRGTGGGQPQHF | TGTGCCAACAGAGGGACAGGGGGCGGTCAGCCCCAGCATTTT
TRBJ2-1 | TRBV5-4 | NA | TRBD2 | CASSWTSGGHEFF | TGTGCCAGCAGCTGGACTAGCGGGGGTCATGAGTTCTTC
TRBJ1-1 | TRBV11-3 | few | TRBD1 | CASSAGDREAFF | TGTGCCAGCAGCGCAGGGGACAGGGAAGCTTTCTTT
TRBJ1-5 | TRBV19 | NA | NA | CASSIPGQYNQPQHF | TGTGCCAGTAGTATACCCGGACAGTACAATCAGCCCCAGCATTTT
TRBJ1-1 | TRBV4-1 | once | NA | CASSQEGPFTEAFF | TGCGCCAGCAGCCAAGAGGGCCCTTTCACTGAAGCTTTCTTT
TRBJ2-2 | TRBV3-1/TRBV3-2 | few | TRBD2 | CASSQGAGVNTGELFF | TGTGCCAGCAGCCAAGGAGCGGGGGTGAACACCGGGGAGCTGTTTTTT
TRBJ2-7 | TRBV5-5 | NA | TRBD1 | CASSLMGQGLEQYF | TGTGCCAGCAGCTTGATGGGACAGGGTTTAGAGCAGTACTTC
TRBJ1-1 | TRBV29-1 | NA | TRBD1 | CSVDRGGTEAFF | TGCAGCGTAGACAGGGGGGGCACTGAAGCTTTCTTT
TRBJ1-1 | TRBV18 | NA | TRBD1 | CASSPGQGARTEAFF | TGTGCCAGCTCACCAGGACAGGGGGCTAGGACTGAAGCTTTCTTT
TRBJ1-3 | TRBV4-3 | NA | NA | CASSQRWSGIVGNTIYF | TGCGCCAGCAGCCAGAGGTGGAGCGGGATCGTAGGGAACACCATATATTTT
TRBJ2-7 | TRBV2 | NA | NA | CASSEDSYSYEQYF | TGTGCCAGCAGTGAAGACAGTTACTCCTACGAGCAGTACTTC
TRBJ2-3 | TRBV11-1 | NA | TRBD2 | CASSLGGRGTDTQYF | TGTGCCAGCAGCTTAGGGGGGAGGGGCACAGATACGCAGTATTTT
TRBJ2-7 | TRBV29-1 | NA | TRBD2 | CSVRPGGLYEQYF | TGCAGCGTTAGACCGGGGGGACTCTACGAGCAGTACTTC
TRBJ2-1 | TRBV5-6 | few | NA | CASSLLGSSYNEQFF | TGTGCCAGCAGCTTACTAGGGAGCTCCTACAATGAGCAGTTCTTC
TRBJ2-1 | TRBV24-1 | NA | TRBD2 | CATSDPTRGGHANEQFF | TGTGCCACCAGTGACCCCACCCGCGGGGGGCATGCCAATGAGCAGTTCTTC
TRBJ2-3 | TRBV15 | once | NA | CATSPGGRGNGDTQYF | TGTGCCACCAGCCCAGGGGGTCGGGGGAATGGAGATACGCAGTATTTT
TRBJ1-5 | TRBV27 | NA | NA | CASSSDIDNQPQHF | TGTGCCAGCAGTTCGGACATCGACAATCAGCCCCAGCATTTT